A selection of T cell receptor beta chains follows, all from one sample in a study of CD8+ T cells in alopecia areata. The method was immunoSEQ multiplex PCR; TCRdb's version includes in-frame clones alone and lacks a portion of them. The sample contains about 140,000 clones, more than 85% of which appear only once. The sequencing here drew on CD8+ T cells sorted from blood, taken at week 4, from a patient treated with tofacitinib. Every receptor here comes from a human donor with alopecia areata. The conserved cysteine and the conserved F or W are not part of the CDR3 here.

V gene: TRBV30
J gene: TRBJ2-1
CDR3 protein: AWSPDRPLRYNEQF

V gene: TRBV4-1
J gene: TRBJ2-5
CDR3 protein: ASSQEGQGAGETQY

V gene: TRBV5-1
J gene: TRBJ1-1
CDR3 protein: ASSLGQGVTEAF

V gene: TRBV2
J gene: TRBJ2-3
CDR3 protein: ARLTSGGSTDTQY

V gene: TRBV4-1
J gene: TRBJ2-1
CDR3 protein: ASSQSGSVSEQF

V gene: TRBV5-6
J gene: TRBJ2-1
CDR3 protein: ASSLEGTVKQF

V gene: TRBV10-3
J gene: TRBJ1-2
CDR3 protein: AIRGTGDTYGYT

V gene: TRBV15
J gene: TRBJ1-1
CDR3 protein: ATSSVGATEAF

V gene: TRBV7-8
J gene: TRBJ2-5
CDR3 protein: ASSAPTRARGETQY

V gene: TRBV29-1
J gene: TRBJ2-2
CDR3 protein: SVELAGGTGELF

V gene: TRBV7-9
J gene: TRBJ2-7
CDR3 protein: ASSPLAGGVYEQY

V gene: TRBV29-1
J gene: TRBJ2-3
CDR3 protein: SVEGESGGSDTQY

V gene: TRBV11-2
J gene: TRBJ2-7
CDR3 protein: ASSLEILYEQY

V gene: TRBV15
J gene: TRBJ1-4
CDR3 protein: ATSGRGANEKLF

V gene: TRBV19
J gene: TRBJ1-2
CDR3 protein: ASSLGTAFGYT

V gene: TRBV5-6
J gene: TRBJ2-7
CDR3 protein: ASSLAYEQY